Listed here are 18 T cell receptor beta chains from one sample, sequenced in a study of spatial heterogeneity in lung cancer. TCRdb analysed the 5' RACE reads with MiXCR anew, one entry per CDR3 protein. The sample records 60,000 to 90,000 distinct CDR3 sequences, roughly 14% being singletons. The time point is: sample taken at primary tumor resection. Whole RNA came from tumor, nontumor lung or frozen PBMC and was sequenced without being sorted. Sample: PBMCs, taken at surgery. All receptors come from a male donor with early-stage non-small cell lung cancer.

The CDR3 sequence: CAISEAGGNTGELFF. In DNA form, the CDR3 reads TGTGCCATCAGTGAGGCAGGGGGAAACACCGGGGAGCTGTTTTTT. The chain recombines TRBV10-3 with TRBJ2-2; 7 bases are a match to TRBD1. J gave up 2 bases and V 2 bases, and 2 bases lay outside the gene matches. The germline CDR1 and CDR2 sequences are ENHRY and SYGVKD. The CDR3 is 15 amino acids.

There are many counts of this clonotype. The rearrangement uses TRBV20-1 and TRBJ2-7; 12 bases map to TRBD2. The CDR3 loop spans 14 amino acids. Per germline, CDR1 DFQATT and CDR2 SNEGSKA (reference sequence). J was trimmed by 1 base and V by 3 bases; bases with no gene match: 1. CDR3 loop: CSASGLAGSYEQYF. Here the CDR3 DNA reads TGCAGTGCTAGCGGACTAGCGGGGTCCTACGAGCAGTACTTC.

Concerning this clonotype: A read error may explain this, as a much larger clone is one base away. This sequence joins TRBV4-1 and TRBJ2-1; TRBD2 aligns across 8 bases. The J call is doubtful: the DNA matches TRBJ2-7 better. Germline values: CDR1 MGHRA, CDR2 YSYEKL. The CDR3 is 17 residues long. The CDR3 spells CASSQEGAGGGYNEQYF. CDR3 sequence (DNA): TGCGCCAGCAGCCAAGAAGGGGCGGGAGGAGGCTACAATGAGCAGTACTTC.

This chain uses TRBV4-1 with TRBJ2-1, with 8 bases that match TRBD2. This CDR3 spans 15 amino acids. Germline CDR1 and CDR2: MGHRA and YSYEKL. The V gene end was trimmed by 5 bases and the J gene end by 8 bases; junction bases not matched to a gene: 11. The CDR3 protein is CASSAGSGRSYEQFF. CDR3 coding DNA: TGCGCCAGCAGCGCCGGGAGCGGGAGAAGCTATGAGCAGTTCTTC.

The gene calls are TRBV6-6 and TRBJ1-3, with unresolved D. The germline V gene encodes CDR1 MNHNY and CDR2 SVGAGI (reference sequence). Deletions cut 2 bases from V and 0 bases from J, with 11 bases between. This CDR3 is built from 16 residues. CDR3 amino acids: CASSYTQSHSGNTIYF. CDR3 sequence (DNA): TGTGCCAGCAGTTACACTCAGTCCCACTCTGGAAACACCATATATTTT.

This clonotype has at least ten counts. The rearrangement joins TRBV5-5 to TRBJ1-5; perhaps TRBD1 as D (5 bases). The CDR3 is 15 residues long. Germline V gene data show CDR1 as SGHKS and CDR2 as YYEKEE (reference sequence). V was shortened by 1 base and J by 5 bases, with 13 bases between the two germline ends. The CDR3 spells CASSLLTARDQPQHF. CDR3 sequence (DNA): TGTGCCAGCAGCTTGCTGACAGCGAGGGATCAGCCCCAGCATTTT.

This clonotype turned up a few times. V is TRBV15 and J is TRBJ2-5, with 8 bases identical to TRBD2. Germline CDR1 is LNHNV and CDR2 is YYDKDF (reference sequence). V was pared by 0 bases and J by 7 bases, with 7 bases of the junction left unmatched. The CDR3 length is 15 residues. CDR3 region: CATSRELAGSRTQYF. The CDR3 region has the DNA TGTGCCACCAGCAGAGAATTAGCGGGGTCCCGGACCCAGTACTTC.

There are many counts of this clonotype. V is TRBV29-1 and J is TRBJ2-1; no firm D call. CDR1 SQVTM and CDR2 ANQGSEA come from the germline V gene. CDR3 size: 11 residues. CDR3 coding DNA: TGCAGGGCTGGTACATTGGATGAGCAGTTCTTC. This codes for CRAGTLDEQFF.

This clonotype was found many times. This chain joins TRBV7-6 and TRBJ2-6; D might be TRBD2 (6 bases). V was trimmed by 2 bases and J by 2 bases, leaving 10 bases between them. Germline assignment: CDR1 SGHVS and CDR2 FNYEAQ. There are 16 residues in the CDR3. CDR3 nucleotides: TGTGCCAGCAGCTTAAGGACGGGGGCTGGGGCCAACGTCCTGACTTTC. Translating gives CASSLRTGAGANVLTF.

This chain joins TRBV10-3 and TRBJ2-2, with 9 bases matching TRBD1. CDR1 ENHRY and CDR2 SYGVKD come from the germline V gene. This CDR3 has 17 amino acids. Germline trimming cut 0 bases from V and 4 bases from J; bases unmatched to any gene: 6. Here the CDR3 DNA reads TGTGCCATCAGTGAGTCCCGGGACAGGGTCCTCACCGGGGAGCTGTTTTTT. Encoded protein: CAISESRDRVLTGELFF.

This clonotype showed up many times. The chain couples TRBV6-6 to TRBJ2-1, with D unclear. This CDR3 has 13 residues. CDR1 is MNHNY, CDR2 SVGAGI, per germline (reference sequence). V lost 2 bases and J 6 bases, leaving 8 bases between the germline ends. CDR3: CASSYSVGNEQFF. In DNA, the CDR3 is TGTGCCAGCAGTTACAGTGTGGGCAATGAGCAGTTCTTC.

This clonotype turned up a few times. The V call is TRBV28, the J call TRBJ1-5; D remains ambiguous. The CDR3 extends over 17 amino acids. Germline lookup yields CDR1 MDHEN and CDR2 SYDVKM. V was cut by 5 bases and J by 2 bases, with 19 bases left in between. CDR3 bases: TGTGCCAGCAGTCCCGCCCCCTTCGTTCGCGGCAATCAGCCCCAGCATTTT. Residues: CASSPAPFVRGNQPQHF.

The chain recombines TRBV6-4 with TRBJ1-6; D is unclear. CDR1 MRHNA and CDR2 SNTAGT come from the germline V gene. The V end was cut by 6 bases, the J end by 2 bases, with 8 bases between. CDR3 length: 14 amino acids. DNA for the CDR3: TGTGCCAGCAGCGTCGAGGCCTATAATTCACCCCTCCACTTT. Encoded protein: CASSVEAYNSPLHF.

This clonotype came up many times. This rearrangement joins TRBV12-3 or TRBV12-4 to TRBJ2-7; D tentatively reads TRBD1 or TRBD2 (5 bases each). Trimming took off 6 bases at V and 1 base at J, with 13 bases between the two ends. This CDR3 has 14 amino acids. CDR3: CASSTWDRSYEQYF. CDR3 coding DNA: TGTGCCAGCAGCACCTGGGACCGATCCTACGAGCAGTACTTC.

The CDR3 here is CATQGRGYNEQFF. CDR3 nucleotides: TGTGCCACCCAAGGCAGGGGGTACAATGAGCAGTTCTTC. This rearrangement joins TRBV24-1 to TRBJ2-1; TRBD1 matches at 7 bases. The CDR3 extends over 13 amino acids. V lost 9 bases to trimming and J lost 4 bases; unmatched junction nucleotides: 5. The germline V gene has CDR1 KGHDR and CDR2 SFDVKD.

This clonotype was picked up a small number of times. CDR3 residues: CASSYYLGGGQDEQYF. The CDR3 coding sequence is TGTGCCAGCAGTTATTACTTGGGGGGCGGACAGGACGAGCAGTACTTC. This chain links TRBV6-5 with TRBJ2-7; tentatively, D is TRBD1 (7 bases). Trimming shortened V by 3 bases and J by 5 bases, and 20 bases separated the two germline ends. Germline lookup yields CDR1 MNHEY and CDR2 SVGAGI. The CDR3 spans 16 residues.

This clonotype was seen more than once but under ten times. The J gene is TRBJ2-2, the V gene TRBV6-2 or TRBV6-3, with D possibly matching TRBD2 (5 bases). CDR1 is MNHEY and CDR2 is SVGEGT in the germline V gene. This CDR3 spans 13 amino acids. Trimming left V 5 bases short and J 4 bases short, with 8 bases between. The CDR3, as DNA: TGTGCCAGCAGTCCCCGGGGCACCGGGGAGCTGTTTTTT. Encoded protein: CASSPRGTGELFF.

The chain uses TRBV3-1 and TRBJ1-1, with unresolved D. The germline V gene encodes CDR1 LGHDT and CDR2 YNNKEL (reference sequence). V was trimmed by 0 bases and J by 11 bases, leaving 13 bases between them. The CDR3 has 13 residues. The CDR3 DNA is TGTGCCAGCAGCCAAGATTTGGGCCCGGGTGCTTTCTTT. This encodes CASSQDLGPGAFF.